Listed here is a single T cell receptor beta chain. This entry comes from a study of preoperative IRX-2 immunotherapy in early breast cancer. Measured with immunoSEQ multiplex PCR; TCRdb has only the in-frame clones, and not every one. This table holds fewer than 70,000 clones, approximately 95% found once. The V end was cut by 2 bases, the J end by 1 base, with 2 bases between. CDR3 length: 12 residues. Looked up from germline, CDR1 is MDHEN and CDR2 is SYDVKM. Treatment indicated: preoperative locoregional IRX-2 cytokine immunotherapy. Patients received preoperative, locoregional IRX-2 cytokine immunotherapy in a phase Ib study.

The gene calls are TRBV28 and TRBJ1-2; D is undetermined. This receptor was taken from a human donor with breast cancer. The sample here was taken from a patient treated with IRX-2 immunotherapy. CDR3 protein: CASSLLNYGYTF. For the CDR3, the DNA is TGTGCCAGCAGTTTACTTAACTATGGCTACACCTTC.